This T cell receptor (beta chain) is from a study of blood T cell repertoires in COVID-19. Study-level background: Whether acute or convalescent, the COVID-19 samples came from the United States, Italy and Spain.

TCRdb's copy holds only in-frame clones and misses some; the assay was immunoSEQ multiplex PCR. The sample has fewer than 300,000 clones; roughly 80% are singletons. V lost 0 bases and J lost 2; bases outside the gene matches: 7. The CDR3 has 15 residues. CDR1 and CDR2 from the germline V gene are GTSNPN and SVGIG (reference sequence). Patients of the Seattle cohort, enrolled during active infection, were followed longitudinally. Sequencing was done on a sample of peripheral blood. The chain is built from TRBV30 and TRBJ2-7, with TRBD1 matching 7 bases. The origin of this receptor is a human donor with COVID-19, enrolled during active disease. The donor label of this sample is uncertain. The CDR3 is CAWSVFSGTAYEQYF. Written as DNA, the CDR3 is TGTGCCTGGAGTGTCTTCTCCGGGACAGCCTACGAGCAGTACTTC.